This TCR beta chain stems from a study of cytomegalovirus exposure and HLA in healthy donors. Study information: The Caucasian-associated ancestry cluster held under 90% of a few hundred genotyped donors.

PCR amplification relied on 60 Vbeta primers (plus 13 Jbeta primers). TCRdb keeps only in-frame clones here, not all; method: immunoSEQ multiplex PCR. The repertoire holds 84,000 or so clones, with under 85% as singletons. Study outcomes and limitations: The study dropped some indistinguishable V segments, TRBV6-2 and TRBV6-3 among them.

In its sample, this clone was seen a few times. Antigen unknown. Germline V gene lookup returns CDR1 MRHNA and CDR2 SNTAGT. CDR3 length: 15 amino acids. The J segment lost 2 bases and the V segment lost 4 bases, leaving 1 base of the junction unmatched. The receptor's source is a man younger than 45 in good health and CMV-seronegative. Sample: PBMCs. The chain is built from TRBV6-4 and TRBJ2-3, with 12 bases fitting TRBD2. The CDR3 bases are TGTGCCAGCAGTGCTAGCGGGGGGGCCACAGATACGCAGTATTTT. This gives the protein CASSASGGATDTQYF.